The clone carrying this T cell receptor beta chain was seen only a few times. Its antigen is as yet unknown. Indicated treatment: roughly 11-day PBMC culture with coronavirus spike peptide pools or control peptides (ViraFEST assay). Unexposed donor CD4+ T cells predated the COVID-19 pandemic, collected 2011-2018. These data come from a study of vaccination and CD4 T cells after COVID-19. Background on the study: There were six male and four female convalescents, and two of them were Hispanic.

V lost 0 bases and J lost 5, with 13 bases in between. This CDR3 has 15 residues. In germline, CDR1 is SEHNR, CDR2 FQNEAQ (reference sequence). Cultured CD4+ T cell DNA underwent sequencing with the Oncomine TCR Beta short-read assay. TCRdb recomputed calls from the PCR reads with MiXCR, one row per CDR3 protein. The sample holds thousands of distinct CDR3 sequences, around 40% seen once. The source material was CD4+ T cells from blood, cultured in vitro. The receptor comes from a human donor in good health. The rearrangement joins TRBV7-9 to TRBJ2-5; D may be TRBD1 or TRBD2 (5 bases each). CDR3 bases: TGTGCCAGCAGCTTAGCGCTGAGGGACGCTGAGACCCAGTACTTC. It yields the protein CASSLALRDAETQYF.